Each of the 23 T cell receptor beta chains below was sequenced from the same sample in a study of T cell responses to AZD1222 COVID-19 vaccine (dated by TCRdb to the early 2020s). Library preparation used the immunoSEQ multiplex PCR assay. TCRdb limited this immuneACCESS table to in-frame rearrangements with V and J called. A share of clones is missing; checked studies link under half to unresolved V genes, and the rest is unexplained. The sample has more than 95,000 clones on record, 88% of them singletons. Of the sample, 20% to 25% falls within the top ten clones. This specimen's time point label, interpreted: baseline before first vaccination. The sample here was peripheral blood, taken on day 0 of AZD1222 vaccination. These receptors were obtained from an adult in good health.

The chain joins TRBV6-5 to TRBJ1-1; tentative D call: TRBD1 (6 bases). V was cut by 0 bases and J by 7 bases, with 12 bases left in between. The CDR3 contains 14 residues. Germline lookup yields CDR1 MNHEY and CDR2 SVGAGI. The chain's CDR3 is CASSYSKGRGEAFF. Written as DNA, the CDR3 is TGTGCCAGCAGTTACTCGAAGGGCAGGGGTGAAGCTTTCTTT.

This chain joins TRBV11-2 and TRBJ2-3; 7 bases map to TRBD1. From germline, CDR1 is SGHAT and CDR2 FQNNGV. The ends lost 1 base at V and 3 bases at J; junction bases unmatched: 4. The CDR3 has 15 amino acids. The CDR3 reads CASSLVAGGTDTQYF. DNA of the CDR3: TGTGCCAGCAGCTTAGTCGCAGGGGGAACAGATACGCAGTATTTT.

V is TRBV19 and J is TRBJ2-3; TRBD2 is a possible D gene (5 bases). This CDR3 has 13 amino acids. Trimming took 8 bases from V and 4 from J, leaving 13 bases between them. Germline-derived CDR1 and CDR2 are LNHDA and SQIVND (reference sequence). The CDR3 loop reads CASGGRHADTQYF. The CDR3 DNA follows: TGTGCCAGTGGAGGTCGGCACGCAGATACGCAGTATTTT.

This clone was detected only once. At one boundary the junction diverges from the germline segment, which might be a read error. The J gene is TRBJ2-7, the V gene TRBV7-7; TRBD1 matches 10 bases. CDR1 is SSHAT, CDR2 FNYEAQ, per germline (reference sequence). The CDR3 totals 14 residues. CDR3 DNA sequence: TGTGCTAGCAGCGCGACAGGGGGCTCGGGCGAGCAGTACTTC. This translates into CASSATGGSGEQYF.

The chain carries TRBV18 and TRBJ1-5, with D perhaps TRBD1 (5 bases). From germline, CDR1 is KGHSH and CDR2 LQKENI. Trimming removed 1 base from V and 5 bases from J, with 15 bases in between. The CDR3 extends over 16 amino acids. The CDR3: CASSPLRQGSDQPQHF. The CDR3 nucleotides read TGTGCCAGCTCACCACTAAGGCAGGGAAGTGATCAGCCCCAGCATTTT.

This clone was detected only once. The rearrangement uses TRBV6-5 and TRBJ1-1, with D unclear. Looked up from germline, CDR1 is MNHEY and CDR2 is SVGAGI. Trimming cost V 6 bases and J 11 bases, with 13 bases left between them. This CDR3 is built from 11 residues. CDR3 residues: CASSDLREAFF. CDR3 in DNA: TGTGCCAGCAGCGATTTGAGGGAGGCTTTCTTT.

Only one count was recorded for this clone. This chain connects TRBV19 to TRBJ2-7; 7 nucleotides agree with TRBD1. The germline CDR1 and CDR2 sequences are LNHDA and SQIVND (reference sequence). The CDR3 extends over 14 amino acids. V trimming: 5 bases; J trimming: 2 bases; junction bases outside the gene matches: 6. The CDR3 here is CASSWDRGAYEQYF. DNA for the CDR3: TGTGCCAGTAGTTGGGACAGAGGGGCCTACGAGCAGTACTTC.

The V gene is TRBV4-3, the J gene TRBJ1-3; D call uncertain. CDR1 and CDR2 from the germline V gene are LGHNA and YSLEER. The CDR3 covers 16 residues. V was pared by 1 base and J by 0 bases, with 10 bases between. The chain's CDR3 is CASSQGSSSSGNTIYF. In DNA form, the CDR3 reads TGCGCCAGCAGCCAAGGATCCAGCAGCTCTGGAAACACCATATATTTT.

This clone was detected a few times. In DNA, the CDR3 is TGTGCCACCAGCAGAAGTAGCGGGAGCTCCTACGAGCAGTACTTC. Protein product: CATSRSSGSSYEQYF. The gene calls are TRBV15 and TRBJ2-7, with 9 bases lining up with TRBD2. CDR1 LNHNV and CDR2 YYDKDF come from the germline V gene (reference sequence). With V trimmed by 2 bases and J by 0 bases, 2 bases remained unmatched. This CDR3 has 15 amino acids.

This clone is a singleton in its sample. The CDR3 coding sequence is TGTGCCAGCAGCTTAAATCCCCCAGGGGCAAACTCTGGGGCCAACGTCCTGACTTTC. Amino acid sequence: CASSLNPPGANSGANVLTF. The rearrangement uses TRBV7-3 and TRBJ2-6; tentative D call: TRBD1 (6 bases). There are 19 residues in the CDR3. The V gene lost 1 base and the J gene lost 0 bases, with 16 bases spanning the gap. CDR1 and CDR2 from the germline V gene are SGHTA and FQGTGA. The entire variable domain, with the rest obtained from reference TRBV7-3 and TRBJ2-6, is as follows: GAGVSQTPSNKVTEKGKYVELRCDPISGHTALYWYRQSLGQGPEFLIYFQGTGAADDSGLPNDRFFAVRPEGSVSTLKIQRTERGDSAVYLCASSLNPPGANSGANVLTFGAGSRLTVL.

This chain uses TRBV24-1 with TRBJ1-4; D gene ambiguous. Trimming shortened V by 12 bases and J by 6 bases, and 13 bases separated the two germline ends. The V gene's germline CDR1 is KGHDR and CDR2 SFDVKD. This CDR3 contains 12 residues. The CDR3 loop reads CAPPLVDEKLFF. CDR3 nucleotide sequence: TGTGCCCCGCCCTTGGTGGATGAAAAACTGTTTTTT.

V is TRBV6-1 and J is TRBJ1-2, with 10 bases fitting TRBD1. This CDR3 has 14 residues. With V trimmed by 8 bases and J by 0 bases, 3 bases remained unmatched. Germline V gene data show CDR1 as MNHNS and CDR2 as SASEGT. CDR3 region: CASWTGGSNYGYTF. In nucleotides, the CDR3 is TGTGCCAGCTGGACAGGGGGATCTAACTATGGCTACACCTTC.

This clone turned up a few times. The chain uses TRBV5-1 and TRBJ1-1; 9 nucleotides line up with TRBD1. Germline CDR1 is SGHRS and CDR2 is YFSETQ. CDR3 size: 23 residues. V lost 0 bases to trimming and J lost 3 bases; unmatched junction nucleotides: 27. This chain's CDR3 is CASSLVALWGQGILRGRDTEAFF. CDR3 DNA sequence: TGCGCCAGCAGCTTGGTGGCGTTATGGGGACAGGGAATTTTGCGAGGTCGTGACACTGAAGCTTTCTTT.

CDR3 bases: TGTGCTAGTGGTTTGACCTATGGGACAGGCTACGAGCAGTACTTC. Its translation: CASGLTYGTGYEQYF. The genes are TRBV12-5 and TRBJ2-7; TRBD1 matches at 8 bases. The CDR3 runs to 15 residues. J lost 3 bases, V lost 2 bases, and 6 bases had no gene match. Germline V gene data show CDR1 as LGHNT and CDR2 as FRNRAP. Combining the CDR3 with reference TRBV12-5 and TRBJ2-7 gives the whole variable domain DARVTQTPRHKVTEMGQEVTMRCQPILGHNTVFWYRQTMMQGLELLAYFRNRAPLDDSGMPKDRFSAEMPDATLATLKIQPSEPRDSAVYFCASGLTYGTGYEQYFGPGTRLTVT.

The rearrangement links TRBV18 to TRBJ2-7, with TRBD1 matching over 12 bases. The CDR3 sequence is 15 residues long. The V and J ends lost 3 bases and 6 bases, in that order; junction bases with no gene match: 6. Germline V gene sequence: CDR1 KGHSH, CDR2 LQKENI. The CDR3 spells CASSPPGQGAAEQYF. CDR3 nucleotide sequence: TGTGCCAGCTCACCGCCGGGACAGGGGGCTGCCGAGCAGTACTTC.

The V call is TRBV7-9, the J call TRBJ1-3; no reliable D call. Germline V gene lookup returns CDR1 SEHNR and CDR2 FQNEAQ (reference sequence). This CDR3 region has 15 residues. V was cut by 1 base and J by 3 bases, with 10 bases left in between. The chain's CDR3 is CASSLGQADGNTIYF. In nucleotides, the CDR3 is TGTGCCAGCAGCTTAGGTCAGGCAGATGGAAACACCATATATTTT.

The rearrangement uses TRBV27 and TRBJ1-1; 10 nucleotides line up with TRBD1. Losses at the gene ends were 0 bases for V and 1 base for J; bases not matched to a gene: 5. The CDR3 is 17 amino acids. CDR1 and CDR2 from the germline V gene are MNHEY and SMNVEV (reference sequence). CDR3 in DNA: TGTGCCAGCAGTTTATCGGGACAGGGGTTATCGAACACTGAAGCTTTCTTT. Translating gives CASSLSGQGLSNTEAFF.

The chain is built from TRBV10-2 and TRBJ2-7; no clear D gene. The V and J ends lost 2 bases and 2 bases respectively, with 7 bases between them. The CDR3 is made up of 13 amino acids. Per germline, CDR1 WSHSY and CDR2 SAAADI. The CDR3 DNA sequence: TGCGCCAGCAGTGAGCCGCTGGCCTACGAGCAGTACTTC. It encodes CASSEPLAYEQYF.

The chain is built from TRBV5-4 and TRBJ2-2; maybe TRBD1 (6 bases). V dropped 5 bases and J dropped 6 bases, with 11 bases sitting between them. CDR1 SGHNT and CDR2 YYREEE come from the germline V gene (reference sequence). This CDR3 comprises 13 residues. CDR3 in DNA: TGTGCCAGCAGTACTGCAGGGGCCGGGGAGCTGTTTTTT. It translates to CASSTAGAGELFF.

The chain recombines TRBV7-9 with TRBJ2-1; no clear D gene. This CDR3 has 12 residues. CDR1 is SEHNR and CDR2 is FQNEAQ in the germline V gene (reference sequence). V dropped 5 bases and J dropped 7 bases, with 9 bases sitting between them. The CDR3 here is CASSPVGNEQFF. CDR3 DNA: TGTGCCAGCAGCCCCGTAGGAAATGAGCAGTTCTTC.

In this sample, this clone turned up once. CDR3 DNA: TGTGCCAGCAGTATCGAACTAGCGGGAGAAGGCGAGCAGTACTTC. Protein product: CASSIELAGEGEQYF. The chain joins TRBV28 to TRBJ2-7, with 11 positions matching TRBD2. The CDR3 length is 15 residues. Trimming removed 5 bases from V and 6 bases from J; junction bases left unmatched: 9. In germline, CDR1 is MDHEN, CDR2 SYDVKM.

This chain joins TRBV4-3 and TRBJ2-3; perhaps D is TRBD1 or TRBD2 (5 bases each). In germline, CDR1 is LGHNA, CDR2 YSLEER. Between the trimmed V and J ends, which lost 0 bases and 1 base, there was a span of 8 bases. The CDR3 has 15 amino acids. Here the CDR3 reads CASSQDLGGTDTQYF. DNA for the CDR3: TGCGCCAGCAGCCAAGATCTGGGGGGCACAGATACGCAGTATTTT.

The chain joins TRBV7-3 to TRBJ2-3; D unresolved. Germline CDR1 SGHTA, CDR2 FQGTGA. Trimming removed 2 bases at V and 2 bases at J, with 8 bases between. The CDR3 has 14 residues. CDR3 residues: CASSLDTDTDTQYF. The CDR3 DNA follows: TGTGCCAGCAGCTTAGACACGGACACAGATACGCAGTATTTT.